This is a list of T cell receptor beta chains from one sample in a study of identical twins. TCRdb passed the 5' RACE reads through MiXCR, listing each CDR3 protein once. This sample yields 460,000 or so distinct CDR3 sequences, of which more than 13% are seen a single time; approximately 0.52% belongs to the top ten. This sample was shared with a second study, whose subject was yellow fever vaccine responses in identical twins.

Sequenced input: CD4+ T cells sorted from blood. The receptors originated from a woman between 18 and 30 years old in good health. Both conserved end residues are part of each CDR3. A D gene is named only where the DNA matches it firmly. Size values are once, few and many counts, or a class for expanded clones, and some rows have none.

J,D,size,V,DNA,CDR3
TRBJ2-3,.,few,TRBV12-3/TRBV12-4,TGTGCCAGCACCTTAAAGAGGGGGGGCTTGACCACAGATACGCAGTATTTT,CASTLKRGGLTTDTQYF
TRBJ2-3,.,few,TRBV15,TGTGCCACCAGCAGAGAGAAGAACACAGATACGCAGTATTTT,CATSREKNTDTQYF
TRBJ2-5,.,.,TRBV10-3,TGTGCCATCAGTGAGGGACTGCGCCGCGGAGAGACCCAGTACTTC,CAISEGLRRGETQYF
TRBJ2-7,.,.,TRBV28,TGTGCCAGCAGAACTCCGGGCCCGGAGTACTTC,CASRTPGPEYF
TRBJ1-4,.,.,TRBV4-1,TGCGCCAGCAGTCCCCCGGGATTTTCTAATGAAAAACTGTTTTTT,CASSPPGFSNEKLFF
TRBJ1-5,TRBD1,few,TRBV12-3/TRBV12-4,TGTGCCAGCAGTTGGACAGGGGGCCTCAATCAGCCCCAGCATTTT,CASSWTGGLNQPQHF
TRBJ2-1,TRBD1,.,TRBV6-4,TGTGCCAGCAAAGACAGGGGGGGATACAATGAGCAGTTCTTC,CASKDRGGYNEQFF
TRBJ2-1,.,few,TRBV5-1,TGCGCCAGCAGCTTGGGAGCCCCTACAGGGGGGGCAGTGGACAATGAGCAGTTCTTC,CASSLGAPTGGAVDNEQFF
TRBJ2-1,.,.,TRBV4-3,TGCGCCAGCAGCCACATCTCTACCAATGAGCAGTTCTTC,CASSHISTNEQFF
TRBJ2-2,TRBD2,.,TRBV28,TGTGCCAGCAGGAGCGGGGGTTCGACCGGGGAGCTGTTTTTT,CASRSGGSTGELFF
TRBJ2-5,TRBD1,many,TRBV15,TGTGCCACCAGCAGAGATGAAGGGACAGGGTATGTCAAGACCCAGTACTTC,CATSRDEGTGYVKTQYF
TRBJ2-1,TRBD2,.,TRBV6-1,TGTGCCAGCAGTCGACTAGCGGGGGGGCAGAATGAGCAGTTCTTC,CASSRLAGGQNEQFF
TRBJ2-3,TRBD2,.,TRBV19,TGTGCCAGTAGCATAGGGTCCCTAGCGGGAAAATACACAGATACGCAGTATTTT,CASSIGSLAGKYTDTQYF
TRBJ1-6,.,.,TRBV10-3,TGTGCCATCAGTGAGGGAGTTCAGGATTCACCCCTCCACTTT,CAISEGVQDSPLHF
TRBJ1-4,.,.,TRBV9,TGTGCCAGCAGCGTCTCGGCGACTAATGAAAAACTGTTTTTT,CASSVSATNEKLFF
TRBJ1-1,.,.,TRBV9,TGTGCCAGCAGCGCTTCAGGGTCGTTCGCTGAAGCTTTCTTT,CASSASGSFAEAFF